One sample yielded the 8 T cell receptor beta chains listed below, sequenced in a study of T cells in Graves' hyperthyroidism and ophthalmopathy. Amplification targeted TCR beta CDR3 regions from RNA transcripts. The TCR CDR3 was amplified in a first-round RT-PCR using the HTBI primer set. TCRdb itself ran the multiplex PCR reads through MiXCR, one entry per CDR3 protein. Of fewer than 250,000 distinct CDR3 sequences listed, about 15% are singletons. Sequenced: blood. The source is a woman aged 18-35 years with Graves' ophthalmopathy.

This clonotype occurred many times. The genes are TRBV20-1 and TRBJ1-1, with TRBD1 identical over 7 bases. Germline V lookup: CDR1 DFQATT, CDR2 SNEGSKA (reference sequence). The length of the CDR3 is 14 residues. The J segment lost 6 bases and the V segment lost 0 bases, leaving 7 bases of the junction unmatched. CDR3: CSARDQNRGPEAFF. CDR3 in DNA: TGCAGTGCTAGAGATCAAAATAGGGGGCCTGAAGCTTTCTTT.

The rearrangement uses TRBV19 and TRBJ2-2; TRBD1 or TRBD2 may be the D gene (7 bases each). The germline V and J ends were trimmed by 3 bases and 1 base, with 15 bases remaining between them. Germline CDR1 is LNHDA and CDR2 is SQIVND (reference sequence). The CDR3 spans 17 residues. CDR3 residues: CASSISGRGQNTGELFF. CDR3 in DNA: TGTGCCAGTAGTATTTCTGGGAGGGGGCAGAACACCGGGGAGCTGTTTTTT.

This clonotype occurred many times. CDR3 sequence: CASSSSPPGTGGGYTF. The CDR3 DNA reads TGTGCCAGCAGCTCGTCCCCCCCCGGGACAGGTGGTGGCTACACCTTC. The chain is built from TRBV5-6 and TRBJ1-2; 8 nucleotides match TRBD1. The V and J ends lost 3 bases and 7 bases, in that order; junction bases with no gene match: 14. Germline CDR1 and CDR2: SGHDT and YYEEEE. CDR3 length: 16 residues.

The sample holds many counts of this clonotype. The CDR3 spells CASSLLTRSEQFF. In nucleotides, the CDR3 is TGTGCCAGCAGTTTATTAACTAGGAGTGAGCAGTTCTTC. The chain combines TRBV27 with TRBJ2-1; maybe TRBD2 (5 bases). There are 13 residues in the CDR3. Trimming left V 1 base short and J 9 bases short, with 10 bases between. Germline loops: CDR1 MNHEY, CDR2 SMNVEV (reference sequence).

This clonotype was seen ten or more times. The chain carries TRBV18 and TRBJ1-2, with D unresolved. Deletions cut 6 bases from V and 0 bases from J, with 11 bases between. The germline V gene encodes CDR1 KGHSH and CDR2 LQKENI. The CDR3 is made up of 14 amino acids. The CDR3 nucleotides read TGTGCCAGCTCGGACCTGGTGTCTAACTATGGCTACACCTTC. It translates to CASSDLVSNYGYTF.

This clonotype showed up many times. V and J are TRBV24-1 and TRBJ2-1; D uncertain. The V gene's germline CDR1 is KGHDR and CDR2 SFDVKD. Trimming took 3 bases from V and 0 from J, leaving 11 bases between them. The CDR3 covers 16 residues. CDR3 in DNA: TGTGCCACCAGTGATGACACCCAAGGCTCCTACAATGAGCAGTTCTTC. The encoded protein is CATSDDTQGSYNEQFF.

This clonotype was recorded at least ten times. The chain combines TRBV11-2 with TRBJ2-7; D is possibly TRBD1 (6 bases). This CDR3 region has 13 residues. V lost 6 bases, J lost 2 bases, and 11 bases lay in between. CDR1 and CDR2 from the germline V gene are SGHAT and FQNNGV. CDR3 loop: CASRNTGTYEQYF. The CDR3 DNA is TGTGCCAGCAGGAATACAGGGACCTACGAGCAGTACTTC.

The chain carries TRBV19 and TRBJ1-1; TRBD1 aligns across 9 bases. Germline CDR1 LNHDA, CDR2 SQIVND (reference sequence). This CDR3 spans 17 amino acids. The V segment lost 4 bases and the J segment 3 bases; nucleotides outside the gene matches: 12. The CDR3 loop reads CASSTGDRAEEDTEAFF. The CDR3 DNA is TGTGCCAGTAGTACGGGGGACAGGGCCGAGGAAGACACTGAAGCTTTCTTT.